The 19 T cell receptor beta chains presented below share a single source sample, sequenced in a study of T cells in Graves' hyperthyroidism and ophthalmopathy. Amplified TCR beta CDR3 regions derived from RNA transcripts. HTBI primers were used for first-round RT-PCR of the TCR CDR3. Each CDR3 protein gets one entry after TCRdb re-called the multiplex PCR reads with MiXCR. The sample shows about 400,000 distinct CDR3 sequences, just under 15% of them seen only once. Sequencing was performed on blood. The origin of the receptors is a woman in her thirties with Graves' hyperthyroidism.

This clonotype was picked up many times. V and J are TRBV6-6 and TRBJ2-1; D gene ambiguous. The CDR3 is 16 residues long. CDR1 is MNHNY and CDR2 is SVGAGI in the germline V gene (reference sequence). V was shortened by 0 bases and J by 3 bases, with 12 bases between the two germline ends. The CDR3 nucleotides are TGTGCCAGCAGTTACTCCGGCGACTCGCACTACAATGAGCAGTTCTTC. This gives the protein CASSYSGDSHYNEQFF.

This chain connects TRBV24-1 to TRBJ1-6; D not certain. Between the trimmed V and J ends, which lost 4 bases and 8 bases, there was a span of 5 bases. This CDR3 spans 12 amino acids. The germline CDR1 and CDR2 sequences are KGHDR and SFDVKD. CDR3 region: CATSEADSPLHF. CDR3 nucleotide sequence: TGTGCCACCAGTGAGGCCGATTCACCCCTCCACTTT.

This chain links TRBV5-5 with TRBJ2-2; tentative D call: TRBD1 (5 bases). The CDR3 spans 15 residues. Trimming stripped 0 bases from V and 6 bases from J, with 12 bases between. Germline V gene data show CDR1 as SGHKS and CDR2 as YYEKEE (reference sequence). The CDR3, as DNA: TGTGCCAGCAGCTTGGGGGTGACAGCCTCCGGGGAGCTGTTTTTT. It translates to CASSLGVTASGELFF. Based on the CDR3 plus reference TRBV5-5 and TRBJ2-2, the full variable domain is DAGVTQSPTHLIKTRGQQVTLRCSPISGHKSVSWYQQVLGQGPQFIFQYYEKEERGRGNFPDRFSARQFPNYSSELNVNALLLGDSALYLCASSLGVTASGELFFGEGSRLTVL.

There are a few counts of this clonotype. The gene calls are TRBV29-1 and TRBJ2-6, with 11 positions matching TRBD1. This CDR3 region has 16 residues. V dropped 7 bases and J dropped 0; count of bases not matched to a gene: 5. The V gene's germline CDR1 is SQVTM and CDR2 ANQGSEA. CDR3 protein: CSAAGTGGSGANVLTF. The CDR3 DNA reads TGCAGCGCAGCCGGGACAGGGGGCTCTGGGGCCAACGTCCTGACTTTC. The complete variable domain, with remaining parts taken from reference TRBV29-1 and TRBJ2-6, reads SAVISQKPSRDICQRGTSLTIQCQVDSQVTMMFWYRQQPGQSLTLIATANQGSEATYESGFVIDKFPISRPNLTFSTLTVSNMSPEDSSIYLCSAAGTGGSGANVLTFGAGSRLTVL.

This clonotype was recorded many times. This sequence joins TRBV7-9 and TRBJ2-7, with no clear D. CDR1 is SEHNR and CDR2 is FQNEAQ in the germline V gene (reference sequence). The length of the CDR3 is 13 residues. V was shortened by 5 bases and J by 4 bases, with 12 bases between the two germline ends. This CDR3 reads CASSDRTEYEQYF. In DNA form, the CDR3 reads TGTGCCAGCAGCGACCGGACGGAATACGAGCAGTACTTC.

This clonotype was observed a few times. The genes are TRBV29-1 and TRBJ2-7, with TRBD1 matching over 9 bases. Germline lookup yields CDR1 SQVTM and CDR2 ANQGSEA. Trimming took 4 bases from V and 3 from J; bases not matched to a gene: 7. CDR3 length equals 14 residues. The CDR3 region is CSVVRQGGFYEQYF. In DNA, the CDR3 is TGCAGCGTTGTGAGACAGGGGGGCTTCTACGAGCAGTACTTC.

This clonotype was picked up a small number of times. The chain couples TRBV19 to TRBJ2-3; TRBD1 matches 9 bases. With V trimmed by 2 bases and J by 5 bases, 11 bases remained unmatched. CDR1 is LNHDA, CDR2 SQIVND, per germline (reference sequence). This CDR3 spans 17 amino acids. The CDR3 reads CASSIRIRDRAEDTQYF. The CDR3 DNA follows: TGTGCCAGTAGTATACGAATCCGGGACAGGGCTGAAGATACGCAGTATTTT.

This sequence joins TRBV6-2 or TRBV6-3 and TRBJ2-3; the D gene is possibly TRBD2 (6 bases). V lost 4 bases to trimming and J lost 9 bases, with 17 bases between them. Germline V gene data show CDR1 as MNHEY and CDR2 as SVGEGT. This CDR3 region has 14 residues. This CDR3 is CASSLAGFRPTQYF. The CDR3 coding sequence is TGTGCCAGCAGTTTGGCGGGGTTTCGCCCGACGCAGTATTTT.

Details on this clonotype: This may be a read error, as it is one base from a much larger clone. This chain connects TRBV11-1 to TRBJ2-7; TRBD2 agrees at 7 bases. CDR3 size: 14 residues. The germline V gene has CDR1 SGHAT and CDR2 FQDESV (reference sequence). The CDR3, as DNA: TGTGCCGGCAGCCCCCGACTAGCTGACTACGAGCAGTACTTC. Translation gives CAGSPRLADYEQYF.

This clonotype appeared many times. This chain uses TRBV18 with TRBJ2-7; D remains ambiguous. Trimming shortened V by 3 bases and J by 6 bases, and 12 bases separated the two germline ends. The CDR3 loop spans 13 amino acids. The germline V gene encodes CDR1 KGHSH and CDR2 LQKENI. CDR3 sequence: CASSPIVGPEQYF. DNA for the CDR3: TGTGCCAGCTCACCCATAGTAGGTCCCGAGCAGTACTTC.

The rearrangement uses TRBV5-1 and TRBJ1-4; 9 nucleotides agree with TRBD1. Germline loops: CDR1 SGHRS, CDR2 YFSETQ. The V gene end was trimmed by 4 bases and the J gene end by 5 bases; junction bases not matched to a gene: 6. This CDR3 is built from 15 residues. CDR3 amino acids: CASSPGTGRNEKLFF. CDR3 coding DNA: TGCGCCAGCAGCCCGGGGACAGGGAGGAATGAAAAACTGTTTTTT.

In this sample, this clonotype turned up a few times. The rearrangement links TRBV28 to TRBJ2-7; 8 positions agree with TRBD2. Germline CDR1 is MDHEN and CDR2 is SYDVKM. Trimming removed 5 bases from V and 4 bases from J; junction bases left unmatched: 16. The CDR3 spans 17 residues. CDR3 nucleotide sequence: TGTGCCAGCAGTGGCTTAGACTCTTACGGGAGGGGATACGAGCAGTACTTC. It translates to CASSGLDSYGRGYEQYF.

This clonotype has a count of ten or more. Here the CDR3 reads CASSEAPGLETQYF. The CDR3, as DNA: TGTGCCAGCAGTGAAGCTCCGGGTTTAGAGACCCAGTACTTC. The rearrangement joins TRBV6-1 to TRBJ2-5; D remains ambiguous. V lost 0 bases and J lost 4, with 9 bases in between. CDR3 length equals 14 residues. The V gene's germline CDR1 is MNHNS and CDR2 SASEGT.

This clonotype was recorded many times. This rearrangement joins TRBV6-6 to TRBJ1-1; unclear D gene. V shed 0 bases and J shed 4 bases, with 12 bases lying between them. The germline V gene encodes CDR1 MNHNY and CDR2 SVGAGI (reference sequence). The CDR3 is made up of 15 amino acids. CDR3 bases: TGTGCCAGCAGTTACTCCTCCGGGAGGTCCACTGAAGCTTTCTTT. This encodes CASSYSSGRSTEAFF.

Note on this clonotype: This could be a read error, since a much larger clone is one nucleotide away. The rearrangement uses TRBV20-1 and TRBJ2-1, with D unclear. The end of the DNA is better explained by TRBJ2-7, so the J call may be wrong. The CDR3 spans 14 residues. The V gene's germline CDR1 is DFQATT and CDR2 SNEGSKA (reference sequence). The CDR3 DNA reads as TGCAGTGCTAGAGTCCCCCCCCGGAACAATGAGCAGTACTTC. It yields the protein CSARVPPRNNEQYF.

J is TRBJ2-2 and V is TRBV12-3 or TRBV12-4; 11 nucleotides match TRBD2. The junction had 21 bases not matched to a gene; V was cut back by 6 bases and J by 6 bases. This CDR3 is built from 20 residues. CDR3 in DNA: TGTGCCAGCAGCCAAGTACCGGGACTAGCGGTGGGGGGTGGAGCCGGGGAGCTGTTTTTT. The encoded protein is CASSQVPGLAVGGGAGELFF.

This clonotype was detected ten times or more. The CDR3 is CSVDRGHDEQFF. CDR3 in DNA: TGCAGCGTTGACAGGGGGCACGATGAGCAGTTCTTC. This chain joins TRBV29-1 and TRBJ2-1; 8 positions match TRBD1. CDR3 length: 12 amino acids. The V and J ends lost 3 bases and 8 bases, in that order; junction bases with no gene match: 3. From germline, CDR1 is SQVTM and CDR2 ANQGSEA.

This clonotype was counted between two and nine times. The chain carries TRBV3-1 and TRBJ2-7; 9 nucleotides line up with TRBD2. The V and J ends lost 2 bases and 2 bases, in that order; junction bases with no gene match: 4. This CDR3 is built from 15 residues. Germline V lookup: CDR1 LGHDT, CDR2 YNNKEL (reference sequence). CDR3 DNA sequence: TGTGCCAGCAGCCAACTAGCGGGAAACACCTACGAGCAGTACTTC. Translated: CASSQLAGNTYEQYF.

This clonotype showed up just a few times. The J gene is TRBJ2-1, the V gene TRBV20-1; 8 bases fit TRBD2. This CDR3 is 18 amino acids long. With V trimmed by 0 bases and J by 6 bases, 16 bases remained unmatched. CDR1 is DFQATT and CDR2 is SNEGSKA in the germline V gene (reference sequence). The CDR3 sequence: CSARDLLGLSGRINEQFF. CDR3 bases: TGCAGTGCTAGAGATCTTTTGGGGTTAAGCGGGAGAATCAATGAGCAGTTCTTC.